This T cell receptor (beta chain) was sequenced in a study of blood T cell repertoires in COVID-19. On the study more broadly: Sites in the United States, Italy and Spain provided acute and convalescent COVID-19 samples. T cells, B-cell-depleted T cells, or PBMCs provided the cDNA or gDNA that served as material.

In the authors' methods: For nucleated cells, counts were estimated from reference gene primer amplification. The table came from immunoSEQ multiplex PCR; TCRdb's copy has only in-frame clones and leaves some out. That table furnishes V, J and clone size, whereas the DNA furnished D and trimming. Found here are hundreds of thousands of clones, approximately 91% of them singletons; the top ten hold 0.65% to 0.8%. Germline CDR1 and CDR2: SGDLS and YYNGEE. The CDR3 length is 18 residues. The V end lost 0 bases, the J end lost 0 bases, and 16 bases lay between the germline ends. The chain carries TRBV9 and TRBJ1-3; D may be TRBD1 (6 bases). The sequencing sample was made of peripheral blood. This clonotype originated in a human donor in a cohort sampled during active COVID-19. CDR3 residues: CASSVATGHPSSGNTIYF. The DNA of the CDR3 is TGTGCCAGCAGCGTAGCTACGGGACATCCCTCCTCTGGAAACACCATATATTTT.